The rows below give T cell receptor beta chains drawn from one sample of a study of cytomegalovirus exposure and HLA in healthy donors. The protocol was immunoSEQ multiplex PCR, while the TCRdb copy is restricted to in-frame clones and leaves out a portion. The data hold 81,000 or so clones, with roughly 58% observed a single time. Sequencing used PBMCs. The origin of the receptors is a young woman in good health and CMV-seropositive. CDR3s include the opening cysteine and the closing phenylalanine or tryptophan. A D gene is named only where the DNA matches it firmly. Some rows mark clone size as missing; the rest say once, few, many or name a class of expanded clone.

abundance: NA; v_gene: TRBV19; d_gene: TRBD1; j_gene: TRBJ2-3; CDR3nt: TGTGCCAGTAGTCCAGGGACAGGCACAGATACGCAGTATTTT; CDR3aa: CASSPGTGTDTQYF
abundance: NA; v_gene: TRBV7-9; d_gene: NA; j_gene: TRBJ2-5; CDR3nt: TGTGCCAGCAGCCCAACAGGGTTCGGGGAGACCCAGTACTTC; CDR3aa: CASSPTGFGETQYF
abundance: NA; v_gene: TRBV14; d_gene: TRBD1; j_gene: TRBJ1-2; CDR3nt: TGTGCCAGCAGCCGAGACCCTCAGGGGGTGCAGGGCTACACCTTC; CDR3aa: CASSRDPQGVQGYTF
abundance: NA; v_gene: TRBV28; d_gene: TRBD1; j_gene: TRBJ1-1; CDR3nt: TGTGCCAGCAGTTCAACCGGGACAGGGATGAACACTGAAGCTTTCTTT; CDR3aa: CASSSTGTGMNTEAFF
abundance: NA; v_gene: TRBV7-9; d_gene: TRBD1; j_gene: TRBJ2-1; CDR3nt: TGTGCCAGCACCTCAGCAGGGGGATCCTACAATGAGCAGTTCTTC; CDR3aa: CASTSAGGSYNEQFF
abundance: NA; v_gene: TRBV6-4; d_gene: TRBD2; j_gene: TRBJ2-3; CDR3nt: TGTGCCAGCAGTGAGCGGGGGGGCACAGATACGCAGTATTTT; CDR3aa: CASSERGGTDTQYF
abundance: NA; v_gene: TRBV9; d_gene: TRBD1; j_gene: TRBJ1-6; CDR3nt: TGTGCCAGCAGCTTCGGACAGGTCAATTCACCCCTCCACTTT; CDR3aa: CASSFGQVNSPLHF
abundance: NA; v_gene: TRBV10-1; d_gene: NA; j_gene: TRBJ2-5; CDR3nt: TGCGCCAGCAGTGAGTCGAAGGGGTCAGGAGGGGTCGGGGAGACCCAGTACTTC; CDR3aa: CASSESKGSGGVGETQYF
abundance: few; v_gene: TRBV4-2; d_gene: NA; j_gene: TRBJ1-1; CDR3nt: TGTGCCAGCAGCCCATCCGGGGGGGGGACGTGGAACACTGAAGCTTTCTTT; CDR3aa: CASSPSGGGTWNTEAFF
abundance: NA; v_gene: TRBV4-2; d_gene: NA; j_gene: TRBJ2-7; CDR3nt: TGTGCCAGCAGCCTTTTGGGGGGAAGCTCCTACGAGCAGTACTTC; CDR3aa: CASSLLGGSSYEQYF
abundance: NA; v_gene: TRBV11-2; d_gene: NA; j_gene: TRBJ2-7; CDR3nt: TGTGCCAGCAGCCACCCATGGCGTGACAACTACGAGCAGTACTTC; CDR3aa: CASSHPWRDNYEQYF
abundance: NA; v_gene: TRBV7-2; d_gene: TRBD1; j_gene: TRBJ1-2; CDR3nt: TGTGCCAGCAACACGCCCGGGACAGCCGACGGCTACACCTTC; CDR3aa: CASNTPGTADGYTF
abundance: NA; v_gene: TRBV10-2; d_gene: NA; j_gene: TRBJ2-3; CDR3nt: TGCGCCAGCAGTAACCAAGGAGCGACAGATACGCAGTATTTT; CDR3aa: CASSNQGATDTQYF
abundance: NA; v_gene: TRBV19; d_gene: NA; j_gene: TRBJ1-6; CDR3nt: TGTGCCAGTAGTCTAGCTTCACCAGGACAGAGAAATAATTCACCCCTCCACTTT; CDR3aa: CASSLASPGQRNNSPLHF
abundance: NA; v_gene: TRBV9; d_gene: TRBD1; j_gene: TRBJ1-2; CDR3nt: TGTGCCAGCGGGGCTCCGGGACAGGGCTATGGCTACACCTTC; CDR3aa: CASGAPGQGYGYTF
abundance: NA; v_gene: TRBV7-9; d_gene: NA; j_gene: TRBJ2-2; CDR3nt: TGTGCCAGCAGTCGCCAGGGTCACACCGGGGAGCTGTTTTTT; CDR3aa: CASSRQGHTGELFF
abundance: few; v_gene: TRBV29-1; d_gene: TRBD1; j_gene: TRBJ1-5; CDR3nt: TGCAGCGTTAGTGACAGGGGTCAGCCCCAGCATTTT; CDR3aa: CSVSDRGQPQHF
abundance: few; v_gene: TRBV6-6; d_gene: NA; j_gene: TRBJ2-1; CDR3nt: TGTGCCAGCAGGACAGCCTACAATGAGCAGTTCTTC; CDR3aa: CASRTAYNEQFF
abundance: NA; v_gene: TRBV5-1; d_gene: TRBD2; j_gene: TRBJ2-7; CDR3nt: TGCGCCAGCAGCTCTATAGCGGGGCTGCCTGGGGAGCAGTACTTC; CDR3aa: CASSSIAGLPGEQYF
abundance: NA; v_gene: TRBV18; d_gene: TRBD2; j_gene: TRBJ2-7; CDR3nt: TGTGCCAGCTCGCCCACTCGACTAGCGGCAAACGAGCAGTACTTC; CDR3aa: CASSPTRLAANEQYF
abundance: once; v_gene: TRBV6-1; d_gene: NA; j_gene: TRBJ2-7; CDR3nt: TGTGCCAGCATGAGATTAGGAGGGAAATACGAGCAGTACTTC; CDR3aa: CASMRLGGKYEQYF
abundance: NA; v_gene: TRBV5-6; d_gene: TRBD2; j_gene: TRBJ2-3; CDR3nt: TGTGCCAGCAGCTTGAACGTGCGGGGGGGCACAGATACGCAGTATTTT; CDR3aa: CASSLNVRGGTDTQYF
abundance: NA; v_gene: TRBV6-5; d_gene: NA; j_gene: TRBJ1-2; CDR3nt: TGTGCCAGCAGTTACTCGCGGGGTAGGGGCTACACCTTC; CDR3aa: CASSYSRGRGYTF
abundance: NA; v_gene: TRBV7-9; d_gene: NA; j_gene: TRBJ2-3; CDR3nt: TGTGCCAGCAGCTCGACAGGATACACAGATACGCAGTATTTT; CDR3aa: CASSSTGYTDTQYF
abundance: NA; v_gene: TRBV27; d_gene: NA; j_gene: TRBJ2-6; CDR3nt: TGTGCCAGCAGCTTCTCTGGGGCCAACGTCCTGACTTTC; CDR3aa: CASSFSGANVLTF
abundance: NA; v_gene: TRBV7-9; d_gene: NA; j_gene: TRBJ2-7; CDR3nt: TGTTCCAGCAGCTTAGGGGCAGGACTCTCCTACGAGCAGTACTTC; CDR3aa: CSSSLGAGLSYEQYF
abundance: NA; v_gene: TRBV5-1; d_gene: NA; j_gene: TRBJ1-1; CDR3nt: TGCGCCAGCAGCTTGGGTGCAGGGGTGAACACTGAAGCTTTCTTT; CDR3aa: CASSLGAGVNTEAFF
abundance: NA; v_gene: TRBV4-3; d_gene: NA; j_gene: TRBJ1-2; CDR3nt: TGCGCCAGCAGCCAAGATTCAGGTCATGACTATGGCTACCCCTTC; CDR3aa: CASSQDSGHDYGYPF
abundance: medium-sized; v_gene: TRBV6-5; d_gene: TRBD1; j_gene: TRBJ1-5; CDR3nt: TGTGCCAGCAGATCCGGGACAGGTCAACAGCCCCAGCATTTT; CDR3aa: CASRSGTGQQPQHF